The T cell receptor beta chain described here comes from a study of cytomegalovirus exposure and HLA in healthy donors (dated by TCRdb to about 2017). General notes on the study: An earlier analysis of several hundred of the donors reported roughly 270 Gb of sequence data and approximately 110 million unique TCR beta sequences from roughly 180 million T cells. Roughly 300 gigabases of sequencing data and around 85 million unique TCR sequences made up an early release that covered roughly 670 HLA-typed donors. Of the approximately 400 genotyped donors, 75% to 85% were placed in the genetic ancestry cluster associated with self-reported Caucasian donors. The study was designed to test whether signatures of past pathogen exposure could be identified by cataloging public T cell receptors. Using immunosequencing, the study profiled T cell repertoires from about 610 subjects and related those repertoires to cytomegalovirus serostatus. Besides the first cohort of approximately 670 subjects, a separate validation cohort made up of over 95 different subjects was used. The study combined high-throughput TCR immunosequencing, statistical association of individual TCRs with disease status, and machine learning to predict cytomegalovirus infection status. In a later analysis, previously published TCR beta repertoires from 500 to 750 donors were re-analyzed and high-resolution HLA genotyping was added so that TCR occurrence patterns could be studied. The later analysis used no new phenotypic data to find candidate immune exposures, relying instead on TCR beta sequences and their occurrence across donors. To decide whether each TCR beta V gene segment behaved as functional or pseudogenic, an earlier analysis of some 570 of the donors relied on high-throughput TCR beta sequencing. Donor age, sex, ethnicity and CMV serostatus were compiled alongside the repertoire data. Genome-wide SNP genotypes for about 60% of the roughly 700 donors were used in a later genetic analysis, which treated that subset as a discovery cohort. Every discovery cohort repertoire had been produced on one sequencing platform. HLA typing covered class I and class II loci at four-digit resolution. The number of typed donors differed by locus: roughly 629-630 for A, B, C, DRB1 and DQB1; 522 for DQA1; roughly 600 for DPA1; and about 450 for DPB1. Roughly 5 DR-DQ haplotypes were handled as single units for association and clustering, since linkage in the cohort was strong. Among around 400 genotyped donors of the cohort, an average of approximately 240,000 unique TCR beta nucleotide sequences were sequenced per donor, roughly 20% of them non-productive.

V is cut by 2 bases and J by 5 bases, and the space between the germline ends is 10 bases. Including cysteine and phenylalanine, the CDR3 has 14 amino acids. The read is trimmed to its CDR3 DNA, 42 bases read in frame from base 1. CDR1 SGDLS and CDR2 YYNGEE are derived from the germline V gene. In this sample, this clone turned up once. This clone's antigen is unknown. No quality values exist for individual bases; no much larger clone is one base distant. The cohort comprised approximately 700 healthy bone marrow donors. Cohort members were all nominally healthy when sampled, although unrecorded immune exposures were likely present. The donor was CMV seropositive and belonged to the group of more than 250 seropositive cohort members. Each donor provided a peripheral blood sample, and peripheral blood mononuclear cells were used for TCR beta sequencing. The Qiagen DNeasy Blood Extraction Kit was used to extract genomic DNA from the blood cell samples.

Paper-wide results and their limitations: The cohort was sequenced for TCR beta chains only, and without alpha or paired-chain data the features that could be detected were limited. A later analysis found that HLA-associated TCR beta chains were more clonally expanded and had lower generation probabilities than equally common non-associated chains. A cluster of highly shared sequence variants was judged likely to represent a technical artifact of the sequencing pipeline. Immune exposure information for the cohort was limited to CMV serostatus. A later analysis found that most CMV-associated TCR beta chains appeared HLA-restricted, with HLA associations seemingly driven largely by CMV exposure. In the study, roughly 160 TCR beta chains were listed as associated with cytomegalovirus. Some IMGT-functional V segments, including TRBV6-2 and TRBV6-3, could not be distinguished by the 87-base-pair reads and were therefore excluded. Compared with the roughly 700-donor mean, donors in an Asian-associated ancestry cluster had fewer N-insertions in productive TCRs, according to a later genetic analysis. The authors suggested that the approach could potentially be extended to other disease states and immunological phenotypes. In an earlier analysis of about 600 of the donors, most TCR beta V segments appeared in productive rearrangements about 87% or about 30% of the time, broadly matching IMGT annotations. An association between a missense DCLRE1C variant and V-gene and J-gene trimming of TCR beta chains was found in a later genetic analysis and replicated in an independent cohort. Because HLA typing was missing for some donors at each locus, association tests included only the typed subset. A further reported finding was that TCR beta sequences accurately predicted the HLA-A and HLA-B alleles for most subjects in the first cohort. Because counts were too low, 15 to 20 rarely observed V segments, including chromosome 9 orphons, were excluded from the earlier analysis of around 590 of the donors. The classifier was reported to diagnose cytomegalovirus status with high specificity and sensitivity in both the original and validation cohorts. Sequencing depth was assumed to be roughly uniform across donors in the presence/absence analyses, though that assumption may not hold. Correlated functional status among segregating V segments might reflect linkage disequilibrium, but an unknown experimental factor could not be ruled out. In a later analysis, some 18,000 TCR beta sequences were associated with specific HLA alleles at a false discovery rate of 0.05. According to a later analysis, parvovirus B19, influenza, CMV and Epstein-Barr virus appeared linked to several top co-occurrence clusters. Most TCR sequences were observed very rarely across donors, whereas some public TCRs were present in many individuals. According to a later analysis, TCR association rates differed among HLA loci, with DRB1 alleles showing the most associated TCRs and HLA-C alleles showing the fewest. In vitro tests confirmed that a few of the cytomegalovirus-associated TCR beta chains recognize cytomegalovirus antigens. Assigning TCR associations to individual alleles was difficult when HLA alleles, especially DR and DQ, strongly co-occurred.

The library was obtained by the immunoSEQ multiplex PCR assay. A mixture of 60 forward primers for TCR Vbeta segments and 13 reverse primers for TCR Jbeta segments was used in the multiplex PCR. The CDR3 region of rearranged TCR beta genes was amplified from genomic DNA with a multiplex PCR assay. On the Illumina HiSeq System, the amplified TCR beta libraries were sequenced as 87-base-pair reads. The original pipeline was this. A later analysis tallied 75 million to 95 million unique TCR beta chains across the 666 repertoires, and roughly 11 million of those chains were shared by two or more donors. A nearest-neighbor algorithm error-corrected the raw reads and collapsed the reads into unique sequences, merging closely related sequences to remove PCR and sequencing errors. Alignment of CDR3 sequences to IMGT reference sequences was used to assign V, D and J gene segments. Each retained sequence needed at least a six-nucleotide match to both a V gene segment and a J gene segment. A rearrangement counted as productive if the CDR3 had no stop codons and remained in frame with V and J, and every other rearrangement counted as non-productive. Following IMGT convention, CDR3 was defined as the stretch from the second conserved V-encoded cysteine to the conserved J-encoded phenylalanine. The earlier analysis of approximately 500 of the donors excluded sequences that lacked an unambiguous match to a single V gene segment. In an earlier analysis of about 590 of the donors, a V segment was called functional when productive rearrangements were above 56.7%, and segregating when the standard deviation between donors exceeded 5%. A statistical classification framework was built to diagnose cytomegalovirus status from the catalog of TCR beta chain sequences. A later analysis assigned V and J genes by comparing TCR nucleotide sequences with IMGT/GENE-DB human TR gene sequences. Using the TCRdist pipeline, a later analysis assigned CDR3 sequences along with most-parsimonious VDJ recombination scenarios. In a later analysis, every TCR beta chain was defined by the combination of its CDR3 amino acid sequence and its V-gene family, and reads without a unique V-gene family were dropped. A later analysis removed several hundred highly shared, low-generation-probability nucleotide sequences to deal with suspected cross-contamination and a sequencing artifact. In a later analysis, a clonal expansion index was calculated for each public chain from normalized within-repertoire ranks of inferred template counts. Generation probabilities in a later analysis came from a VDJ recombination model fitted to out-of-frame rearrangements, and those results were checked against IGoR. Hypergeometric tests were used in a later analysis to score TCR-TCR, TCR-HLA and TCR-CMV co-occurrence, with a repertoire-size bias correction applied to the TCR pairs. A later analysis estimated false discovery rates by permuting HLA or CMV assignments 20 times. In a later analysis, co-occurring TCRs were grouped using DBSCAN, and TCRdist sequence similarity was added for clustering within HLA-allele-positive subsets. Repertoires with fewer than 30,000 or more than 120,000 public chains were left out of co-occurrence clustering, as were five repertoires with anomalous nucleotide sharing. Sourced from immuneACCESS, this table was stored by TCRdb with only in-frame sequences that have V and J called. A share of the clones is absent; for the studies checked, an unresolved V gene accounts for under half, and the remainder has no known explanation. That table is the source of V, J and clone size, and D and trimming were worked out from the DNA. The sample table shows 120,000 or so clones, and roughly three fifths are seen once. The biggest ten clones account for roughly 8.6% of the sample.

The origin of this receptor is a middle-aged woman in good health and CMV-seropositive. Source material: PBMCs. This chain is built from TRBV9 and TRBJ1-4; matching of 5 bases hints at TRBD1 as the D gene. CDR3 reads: CASSVRDLNEKLFF. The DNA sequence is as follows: TGTGCCAGCAGCGTCCGGGACTTGAATGAAAAACTGTTTTTT.